The source of this TCR beta chain is a study of beta chain features in type 1 diabetes (dated by TCRdb to the late 2010s). Looking at the study overall: Patients and healthy donors did not differ in mean age, gender distribution, total cell number or subset yield. A total of 90 million to 120 million sorted cells were examined across all samples, and a strong correlation was observed between cell number per subset and RNA yield. In the study, recently diagnosed type 1 diabetes patients and matched healthy donors were compared on the TCRB repertoires of their sorted circulating CD4+ T cell subsets. Whereas all 28 donors provided naive and central memory subsets, regulatory and stem cell-like memory subsets were isolated from just 8 patients and roughly eight healthy donors. The research as a whole found: Type 1 diabetes patients showed a moderate but significant shortening of TCRB CDR3 length in all four CD4+ subsets. Because cDNA rather than genomic DNA was sequenced, highly expressing activated cells could have been over-represented, although no difference in activation and CD3 levels was found between groups. Because small numbers of individuals were included in the HLA sub-analyses, any influence of HLA type on TCRB rearrangement was left unresolved. Shorter templates might be favored by PCR, yet because patient and control samples were amplified and corrected together, any such skew would affect both groups equally. Naive, central memory and regulatory TCRB repertoires appeared to be more similar among patients than among healthy donors. At VDJ recombination sites, patients with type 1 diabetes made fewer insertions and deleted more nucleotides, a pattern implying thymic rearrangement abnormalities.

The entire amount of isolated RNA was reverse transcribed using the High Capacity cDNA Reverse Transcription Kit, so the sequenced TCRB transcripts were expressed ones. Deep immunoSEQ sequencing was performed on naive, central memory and regulatory T cell samples, with an average of around 3.5 million total reads per sample. Sorted cells were lysed in RLT buffer and RNA was extracted with DNase-treated RNeasy Micro or Mini kits, depending on cell number. Each cell subset was processed separately to prevent cross-contamination, with patient and healthy donor samples processed together. The immunoSEQ multiplex PCR was used to amplify TCRB sequences from cDNA, generating 87-bp fragments that spanned the CDR3 region. Sequencing of the amplicons was performed on the Illumina HiSeq platform. Per the authors' processing: Synthetic template baselines were used to correct PCR bias computationally, reads within Hamming distance 2 were collapsed, and singletons that could not be merged were discarded. Reads were aligned against IMGT so that V, D and J genes, CDR3 length and insertions or deletions at six rearrangement sites could be assigned. Within each subset, clonotype counts were normalized to sorted cell number, and only after that were true diversity and Gini coefficients computed with the tcR R package. The overlap coefficient, calculated on TCRB nucleotide sequences, was used to measure repertoire sharing. Out-of-frame TCRB sequences from naive cells were analyzed as a proxy for the pre-selection repertoire. Imported from immuneACCESS, the table was reduced by TCRdb to in-frame sequences with V and J called. These copies leave out some clones; in studies compared against another copy, an unresolved V gene accounts for under half, and the cause of the remainder is not known. The V and J calls and clone size come from that table; D and trimming were worked out from the DNA. Within this sample are a few hundred thousand clones, with about 12% of them counted one time only. Approximately 0.011% of the sample goes to the ten largest clones.

V lost 5 bases and J lost 2 bases; the stretch between them is 13 bases long. As encoded in the germline V gene, CDR1 is SGHRS while CDR2 is YFSETQ. The CDR3, cysteine through phenylalanine, is 14 amino acids long. This entry keeps only the CDR3 DNA: 42 bases, framed from base 1. From each donor, a single peripheral blood sample of 100 to 150 mL on average was drawn into heparinised tubes. A BD FACSAria II was used to sort naive, central memory, regulatory and stem cell-like memory CD4+ T cells with a panel that included CD45RO, CCR7, CD25, CD127, CD95 and CD27. A purity above 98% was achieved for all sorted populations. PBMCs were isolated right away by Lymphoprep density gradient centrifugation and were stained directly, without culture. To minimize batch effects, samples were stained and sorted in pairs, one healthy donor with one patient per experiment. This clone was seen a handful of times. There is no known antigen for this receptor. No much larger clonotype is one base removed from it; base qualities were not supplied.

The rearrangement combines TRBV5-1 with TRBJ1-1, with a weak D call of TRBD1 (6 bases match). Sample: naive CD4+ T cells from blood. The sample's cell subset or site label, decoded: true naive CD4+ T cells. The sequence was obtained from a woman aged 18 to 35 with type 1 diabetes. The DNA reads as follows: TGCGCCAGCAGGGTACCGACAGGCAACACTGAAGCTTTCTTT. Its protein product is CASRVPTGNTEAFF.